A single sample is the source of the 21 T cell receptor beta chains below, sequenced in a study of cytomegalovirus exposure and HLA in healthy donors (TCRdb year 2017). Preparation of the library involved the immunoSEQ multiplex PCR assay. For the multiplex PCR, a mixture combining 60 forward primers for TCR Vbeta segments and 13 reverse primers for TCR Jbeta segments was used. As stored in TCRdb, this immuneACCESS dataset retains in-frame rearrangements with V and J assigned. A fraction of the clones does not appear; measured against another copy, unresolved V genes explain less than half of the discrepancy, and the remainder lacks a known reason. This sample comprises about 160,000 clones, around four fifths of them detected only once. The ten largest clones capture 1.5% to 2% of the sample. The sequencing sample was made of PBMCs. The receptors shown here come from a woman under 30 in good health and CMV-seronegative.

This clone was recorded once. The chain joins TRBV5-5 to TRBJ2-3; 9 bases are a match to TRBD1. The CDR3 contains 17 residues. The junction had 13 bases not matched to a gene; V was cut back by 2 bases and J by 6 bases. In germline, CDR1 is SGHKS, CDR2 YYEKEE (reference sequence). CDR3 protein: CASSFGQGMKYGDTQYF. As DNA, the CDR3 is TGTGCCAGCAGCTTTGGACAGGGGATGAAGTATGGCGATACGCAGTATTTT.

The chain combines TRBV6-1 with TRBJ1-5; maybe TRBD1 (5 bases). Germline-derived CDR1 and CDR2 are MNHNS and SASEGT. This CDR3 is built from 17 residues. V lost 0 bases and J 1 base, leaving 13 bases between the germline ends. Written as DNA, the CDR3 is TGTGCCAGCAGTGAAGCGCGGCAGGGCACGAGCAATCAGCCCCAGCATTTT. This codes for CASSEARQGTSNQPQHF.

This chain links TRBV18 with TRBJ2-2; 10 nucleotides match TRBD1. The V and J ends lost 4 bases and 0 bases, in that order; junction bases with no gene match: 5. This CDR3 comprises 17 residues. Germline V lookup: CDR1 KGHSH, CDR2 LQKENI. The CDR3 region is CASSRQGAGPNTGELFF. CDR3 DNA sequence: TGTGCCAGCTCACGACAGGGGGCAGGGCCGAACACCGGGGAGCTGTTTTTT.

To note about this clone: The sample carries other DNA sequences with the same CDR3. The chain joins TRBV30 to TRBJ1-3; the D is unclear. V lost 1 base, J lost 2 bases, and 9 bases lay in between. The CDR3 loop spans 14 amino acids. CDR1 GTSNPN and CDR2 SVGIG come from the germline V gene (reference sequence). CDR3 amino acids: CAWSEWLAGNTIYF. CDR3 DNA sequence: TGTGCCTGGAGTGAATGGCTCGCTGGAAACACCATATATTTT.

The rearrangement links TRBV19 to TRBJ2-7; TRBD1 is a possible D gene (5 bases). The germline V gene encodes CDR1 LNHDA and CDR2 SQIVND (reference sequence). This CDR3 comprises 13 residues. V was trimmed by 5 bases and J by 3 bases, leaving 11 bases between them. The CDR3 here is CASSVGRGYEQYF. CDR3 sequence (DNA): TGTGCCAGTAGTGTGGGAAGGGGCTACGAGCAGTACTTC.

V usage is TRBV5-1 and J usage is TRBJ2-1; TRBD2 matches at 10 bases. The CDR3 is made up of 16 amino acids. Germline V gene lookup returns CDR1 SGHRS and CDR2 YFSETQ. V gave up 4 bases and J gave up 4 bases; unmatched junction bases: 8. The CDR3 sequence: CASSETIAGGYNEQFF. CDR3 DNA sequence: TGCGCCAGCAGCGAAACAATAGCGGGGGGTTACAATGAGCAGTTCTTC.

The rearrangement uses TRBV5-1 and TRBJ2-5; 7 nucleotides align to TRBD1. CDR3 length equals 16 residues. Germline CDR1 reads SGHRS; CDR2 reads YFSETQ. V trimming: 4 bases; J trimming: 0 bases; junction bases outside the gene matches: 9. CDR3 sequence reads: CASSANGQVHQETQYF. In DNA, the CDR3 is TGCGCCAGCAGCGCAAATGGACAGGTACACCAAGAGACCCAGTACTTC.

This sequence joins TRBV19 and TRBJ2-3; maybe TRBD1 (5 bases). CDR3 length: 13 residues. Germline lookup yields CDR1 LNHDA and CDR2 SQIVND (reference sequence). V lost 10 bases, J lost 0 bases, and 11 bases lay in between. The DNA for the CDR3 is TGTGCCATAAGGGGCAGGAGCACAGATACGCAGTATTTT. This translates into CAIRGRSTDTQYF.

The chain links TRBV7-6 to TRBJ2-2; tentatively, D is TRBD1 (5 bases). V was shortened by 8 bases and J by 4 bases, with 17 bases between the two germline ends. The CDR3 spans 15 residues. CDR1 SGHVS and CDR2 FNYEAQ come from the germline V gene. This CDR3 is CASAGLGAVTGELFF. The CDR3 coding sequence is TGTGCCAGCGCAGGGCTTGGGGCTGTCACCGGGGAGCTGTTTTTT. The whole variable domain, remainder taken from reference TRBV7-6 and TRBJ2-2, is GAGVSQSPRYKVTKRGQDVALRCDPISGHVSLYWYRQALGQGPEFLTYFNYEAQQDKSGLPNDRFSAERPEGSISTLTIQRTEQRDSAMYRCASAGLGAVTGELFFGEGSRLTVL.

J is TRBJ1-6 and V is TRBV27, with 7 nucleotides matching TRBD1. The CDR3 extends over 13 amino acids. Per the germline V gene, CDR1 is MNHEY and CDR2 is SMNVEV (reference sequence). V dropped 6 bases and J dropped 11; count of bases not matched to a gene: 7. CDR3 coding DNA: TGTGCCAGCAGGAAACAGGGGACGGCACCCCTCCACTTT. This encodes CASRKQGTAPLHF.

CDR3 in amino acids: CASSEWGDRQYF. The CDR3 DNA follows: TGTGCCAGCAGTGAATGGGGCGATCGGCAGTACTTC. J is TRBJ2-5 and V is TRBV25-1; D is perhaps TRBD1 (5 bases). The V end was cut by 1 base, the J end by 11 bases, with 11 bases between. Germline CDR1 is MGHDK and CDR2 is SYGVNS. CDR3 length: 12 amino acids. The variable domain in full, with the rest retrieved from reference TRBV25-1 and TRBJ2-5, is EADIYQTPRYLVIGTGKKITLECSQTMGHDKMYWYQQDPGMELHLIHYSYGVNSTEKGDLSSESTVSRIRTEHFPLTLESARPSHTSQYLCASSEWGDRQYFGPGTRLLVL.

The gene calls are TRBV6-6 and TRBJ2-1; 7 bases are shared with TRBD1. Trimming at V came to 2 bases and at J to 6 bases, leaving 1 base not matched to a gene. CDR3 length: 13 residues. Germline V gene sequence: CDR1 MNHNY, CDR2 SVGAGI (reference sequence). CDR3 nucleotides: TGTGCCAGCAGTTACGACAGGGCCAATGAGCAGTTCTTC. The encoded protein is CASSYDRANEQFF.

The chain combines TRBV4-1 with TRBJ2-2; the match to TRBD2 covers 15 bases. This CDR3 is built from 17 residues. The germline V gene has CDR1 MGHRA and CDR2 YSYEKL. J was trimmed by 0 bases and V by 6 bases; bases with no gene match: 2. The CDR3 DNA sequence: TGCGCCAGCAGACGGACTAGCGGGAGGGCGAACACCGGGGAGCTGTTTTTT. It translates to CASRRTSGRANTGELFF.

CDR3 sequence reads: CASSLVKPGSYEQYF. CDR3 DNA sequence: TGTGCCAGCAGCTTGGTAAAGCCAGGATCCTACGAGCAGTACTTC. The V and J genes are TRBV5-4 and TRBJ2-7; no clear D. V lost 0 bases, J lost 1 base, and 11 bases lay in between. Germline loops: CDR1 SGHNT, CDR2 YYREEE (reference sequence). The CDR3 contains 15 residues. Combining the CDR3 with reference TRBV5-4 and TRBJ2-7 gives the whole variable domain ETGVTQSPTHLIKTRGQQVTLRCSSQSGHNTVSWYQQALGQGPQFIFQYYREEENGRGNFPPRFSGLQFPNYSSELNVNALELDDSALYLCASSLVKPGSYEQYFGPGTRLTVT.

The V call is TRBV6-1, the J call TRBJ2-7, with TRBD1 matching over 8 bases. Germline CDR1 reads MNHNS; CDR2 reads SASEGT. The CDR3 is 13 residues long. V was clipped by 6 bases and J by 3 bases; unmatched bases: 4. The CDR3 DNA reads as TGTGCCAGCAGGGGACAGGCCGGCTACGAGCAGTACTTC. Translated: CASRGQAGYEQYF.

The chain employs TRBV6-1 and TRBJ1-5; 8 positions agree with TRBD1. CDR1 and CDR2 (germline): MNHNS, SASEGT. With V trimmed by 0 bases and J by 4 bases, 8 bases remained unmatched. The CDR3 runs to 17 residues. CDR3 region: CASSEALVWTGNQPQHF. CDR3 bases: TGTGCCAGCAGTGAAGCGCTTGTATGGACAGGGAATCAGCCCCAGCATTTT.

In its sample, this clone was seen once. J is TRBJ2-7 and V is TRBV6-5, with a weak D call TRBD2 (6 bases). Germline CDR1 is MNHEY and CDR2 is SVGAGI. Trimming took 2 bases from V and 2 from J, leaving 13 bases between them. This CDR3 contains 15 residues. This CDR3 reads CASSYAAGGAYEQYF. The CDR3 DNA reads as TGTGCCAGCAGTTACGCAGCGGGTGGGGCCTACGAGCAGTACTTC.

Of note for this clone: Distinct nucleotide sequences in the sample also encode this CDR3. The chain has TRBV19 and TRBJ1-1, with D maybe TRBD1 (5 bases). Germline V gives CDR1 LNHDA, CDR2 SQIVND (reference sequence). The CDR3 has 16 residues. The V end was cut by 3 bases, the J end by 0 bases, with 14 bases between. In DNA, the CDR3 is TGTGCCAGTAGTATTTGGGGCCAGGCTTTGAACACTGAAGCTTTCTTT. It encodes CASSIWGQALNTEAFF.

The chain joins TRBV9 to TRBJ1-2, with TRBD1 identical over 9 bases. Trimming at V came to 3 bases and at J to 0 bases, leaving 15 bases not matched to a gene. CDR1 is SGDLS, CDR2 YYNGEE, per germline. This CDR3 has 19 amino acids. As DNA, the CDR3 is TGTGCCAGCAGCGCTTTGGGGGGGGACAGGGCCCGATCTAACTATGGCTACACCTTC. Translating gives CASSALGGDRARSNYGYTF.

V usage is TRBV19 and J usage is TRBJ2-5; tentative D call: TRBD2 (5 bases). Germline CDR1 reads LNHDA; CDR2 reads SQIVND (reference sequence). Trimming removed 9 bases at V and 4 bases at J, with 12 bases between. The length of the CDR3 is 12 residues. CDR3 DNA sequence: TGTGCCAGCAGCGGCCAGAGAGAGACCCAGTACTTC. Protein: CASSGQRETQYF. Full variable domain (missing parts from reference TRBV19 and TRBJ2-5): DGGITQSPKYLFRKEGQNVTLSCEQNLNHDAMYWYRQDPGQGLRLIYYSQIVNDFQKGDIAEGYSVSREKKESFPLTVTSAQKNPTAFYLCASSGQRETQYFGPGTRLLVL.

The rearrangement links TRBV27 to TRBJ2-1; D perhaps matches TRBD2 (5 bases). Trimming pared 5 bases from V and 2 bases from J, leaving 10 bases between. Germline CDR1 and CDR2: MNHEY and SMNVEV (reference sequence). The length of the CDR3 is 14 residues. The DNA of the CDR3 is TGTGCCAGCAGTCTCAGACTAACCTACAATGAGCAGTTCTTC. The encoded protein is CASSLRLTYNEQFF.